A selection of T cell receptor beta chains follows, all from one sample in a study of T cell clonotyping in hematopoietic cell transplantation. Sequencing used immunoSEQ multiplex PCR; TCRdb keeps in-frame clones, though not all of them. The sample lists about 9,600 clones, about 77% occurring once. The sample consisted of PBMCs, taken 30 days after allogeneic stem cell transplant. These receptors were collected from a female patient aged 35 to 55 who had an allogeneic stem cell transplant from a related donor, so T cells may come from the graft donor. Some clones in this sample may be carry-over from other donors' samples. Both conserved end residues are part of each CDR3. Fields, in order: clone size, D gene, V gene, J gene, CDR3 DNA, CDR3 protein. A D gene is named only where the DNA matches it firmly. Size tells how often a clone was seen (once, few, many) or the class of an expanded clone, and some rows leave it out.

clone_size: -
d_call: -
v_call: TRBV7-8
j_call: TRBJ2-7
cdr3_nt: TGTGCCAGCAGCTTCGACTTCCGTGGACCGTCCGAGCAGTACTTC
cdr3_aa: CASSFDFRGPSEQYF

clone_size: -
d_call: TRBD2
v_call: TRBV6-5
j_call: TRBJ2-2
cdr3_nt: TGTGCCAGCAGTTTGGCGGGAGATTATGGGGAGCTGTTTTTT
cdr3_aa: CASSLAGDYGELFF

clone_size: -
d_call: -
v_call: TRBV25-1
j_call: TRBJ2-2
cdr3_nt: TGTGCCAGCAGTACACCAGGGGACGGGGAGCTGTTTTTT
cdr3_aa: CASSTPGDGELFF

clone_size: few
d_call: -
v_call: TRBV6-5
j_call: TRBJ1-3
cdr3_nt: TGTGCCACCTTGCAGACAGCCGGAGCCGGAAACACCATATATTTT
cdr3_aa: CATLQTAGAGNTIYF

clone_size: once
d_call: -
v_call: TRBV12-5
j_call: TRBJ2-3
cdr3_nt: TGTGCTAGTGGTTTACTCCAGGGGCAGGGGACAGATACGCAGTATTTT
cdr3_aa: CASGLLQGQGTDTQYF

clone_size: once
d_call: -
v_call: TRBV11-3
j_call: TRBJ2-3
cdr3_nt: TGTGCCAGCAGTCTACACACAGATACGCAGTATTTT
cdr3_aa: CASSLHTDTQYF

clone_size: -
d_call: TRBD1
v_call: TRBV9
j_call: TRBJ2-7
cdr3_nt: TGTGCCAGCAGCGTAGGGGCCGGGACAGGGGGCGGCGAGCAGTACTTC
cdr3_aa: CASSVGAGTGGGEQYF

clone_size: -
d_call: -
v_call: TRBV6-5
j_call: TRBJ2-7
cdr3_nt: TGTGCCAGCAGTTACAAGTGGGAGTCGGGGGAGCAGTACTTC
cdr3_aa: CASSYKWESGEQYF

clone_size: -
d_call: -
v_call: TRBV9
j_call: TRBJ1-5
cdr3_nt: TGTGCCAGCAGCGCAGACGATAGCAATCAGCCCCAGCATTTT
cdr3_aa: CASSADDSNQPQHF

clone_size: -
d_call: -
v_call: TRBV7-3
j_call: TRBJ1-3
cdr3_nt: TGTGCCAGCAGTCAAGCCAGAAACTCTGGAAACACCATATATTTT
cdr3_aa: CASSQARNSGNTIYF

clone_size: -
d_call: -
v_call: TRBV30
j_call: TRBJ2-3
cdr3_nt: TGTGCCTGGAGTAATTTAAACAGGGAAACAGATACGCAGTATTTT
cdr3_aa: CAWSNLNRETDTQYF

clone_size: -
d_call: TRBD1
v_call: TRBV5-1
j_call: TRBJ1-4
cdr3_nt: TGCGCCAGCAGCTTAGGGGGCACGGCTGAAAAACTGTTTTTT
cdr3_aa: CASSLGGTAEKLFF

clone_size: -
d_call: -
v_call: TRBV11-1
j_call: TRBJ2-1
cdr3_nt: TGTGCCAGCAGCCCACGGACCGCGAGAGACAATGAGCAGTTCTTC
cdr3_aa: CASSPRTARDNEQFF

clone_size: -
d_call: -
v_call: TRBV20-1
j_call: TRBJ2-5
cdr3_nt: TGCAGTGCTAGCACTAAAGAGACCCAGTACTTC
cdr3_aa: CSASTKETQYF

clone_size: -
d_call: TRBD1
v_call: TRBV30
j_call: TRBJ1-1
cdr3_nt: TGTGCCTGGAGTGCAGGAAGGACAGGGGGCACTGAAGCTTTCTTT
cdr3_aa: CAWSAGRTGGTEAFF

clone_size: -
d_call: -
v_call: TRBV7-9
j_call: TRBJ1-2
cdr3_nt: TGTGCCAGCAGCTTAGCGATGGCGGTAGACTATGGCTACACCTTC
cdr3_aa: CASSLAMAVDYGYTF

clone_size: -
d_call: TRBD1
v_call: TRBV11-2
j_call: TRBJ1-2
cdr3_nt: TGTGCCAGCAGCGAAATATCAGGGGGCGCGGGGGACTATGGCTACACCTTC
cdr3_aa: CASSEISGGAGDYGYTF

clone_size: -
d_call: -
v_call: TRBV5-1
j_call: TRBJ1-2
cdr3_nt: TGCGCCAGCAGCTTGGTGCCAGGCGATTATGGCTACACCTTC
cdr3_aa: CASSLVPGDYGYTF

clone_size: -
d_call: -
v_call: TRBV29-1
j_call: TRBJ2-1
cdr3_nt: TGCAGCGTTGAGAGTTTGGGTGAGCAGTTCTTC
cdr3_aa: CSVESLGEQFF

clone_size: -
d_call: -
v_call: TRBV5-1
j_call: TRBJ2-7
cdr3_nt: TGCGCCAGCAGCTTGCAGGGGACGGCCTACGAGCAGTACTTC
cdr3_aa: CASSLQGTAYEQYF

clone_size: -
d_call: -
v_call: TRBV11-3
j_call: TRBJ2-5
cdr3_nt: TGTGCCAGCAGCTACCGCGACAGGGAGGTTGAGACCCAGTACTTC
cdr3_aa: CASSYRDREVETQYF

clone_size: -
d_call: TRBD1
v_call: TRBV2
j_call: TRBJ2-7
cdr3_nt: TGTGCCAGCAGGATACAGGGGTCAACTTACGAGCAGTACTTC
cdr3_aa: CASRIQGSTYEQYF

clone_size: -
d_call: TRBD2
v_call: TRBV10-3
j_call: TRBJ2-5
cdr3_nt: TGTGCCACGAAGGGACTAGCGAGAGAGACCCAGTACTTC
cdr3_aa: CATKGLARETQYF

clone_size: -
d_call: TRBD2
v_call: TRBV4-1
j_call: TRBJ2-1
cdr3_nt: TGCGCCAGCAGCCAAGTGGACCTGGGACTAGCGGGAGGGAATGAGCAGTTCTTC
cdr3_aa: CASSQVDLGLAGGNEQFF

clone_size: -
d_call: TRBD1
v_call: TRBV6-1
j_call: TRBJ1-1
cdr3_nt: TGTGCCAGCAGTGGGTTCAGACAGGGAACATCTGAAGCTTTCTTT
cdr3_aa: CASSGFRQGTSEAFF

clone_size: -
d_call: -
v_call: TRBV9
j_call: TRBJ1-3
cdr3_nt: TGTGCCAGCAGCGTAGAGGCAATCTCTGGAAACACCATATATTTT
cdr3_aa: CASSVEAISGNTIYF

clone_size: -
d_call: -
v_call: TRBV6-6
j_call: TRBJ2-5
cdr3_nt: TGTGCCAGCAGTTACTCACAGTTCCAAGAGACCCAGTACTTC
cdr3_aa: CASSYSQFQETQYF

clone_size: -
d_call: TRBD2
v_call: TRBV6-4
j_call: TRBJ2-1
cdr3_nt: TGTGCCAGCAGTGACTCGGCGGGAGCCCCAAATGAGCAGTTCTTC
cdr3_aa: CASSDSAGAPNEQFF

clone_size: -
d_call: TRBD1
v_call: TRBV19
j_call: TRBJ2-4
cdr3_nt: TGTGCCAGTAGTGCCGACAGGGGGCCGAACATTCAGTACTTC
cdr3_aa: CASSADRGPNIQYF

clone_size: -
d_call: -
v_call: TRBV18
j_call: TRBJ2-2
cdr3_nt: TGTGCCAGCTCACCCCAGCGAAGCACCGGGGAGCTGTTTTTT
cdr3_aa: CASSPQRSTGELFF

clone_size: -
d_call: -
v_call: TRBV19
j_call: TRBJ2-1
cdr3_nt: TGTGCCAGTAGAGCCGGACTATCTTCATATGAGCAGTTCTTC
cdr3_aa: CASRAGLSSYEQFF

clone_size: few
d_call: -
v_call: TRBV6-5
j_call: TRBJ2-1
cdr3_nt: TGTGCCAGCAGCCGAGGACAGAGCTCCTACAATGAGCAGTTCTTC
cdr3_aa: CASSRGQSSYNEQFF

clone_size: -
d_call: -
v_call: TRBV7-9
j_call: TRBJ1-1
cdr3_nt: TGTGCCAGCAGCCCCGGGACGGGGAGGACTGAAGCTTTCTTT
cdr3_aa: CASSPGTGRTEAFF

clone_size: -
d_call: TRBD2
v_call: TRBV4-1
j_call: TRBJ2-1
cdr3_nt: TGCGCCAGCAGCCAATCACCCGGGACTAGCGGGCTCTCTCAGTTCTTC
cdr3_aa: CASSQSPGTSGLSQFF

clone_size: -
d_call: -
v_call: TRBV7-9
j_call: TRBJ2-2
cdr3_nt: TGTGCCAGCAGCCCTGGTGGGGGGATGAACACCGGGGAGCTGTTTTTT
cdr3_aa: CASSPGGGMNTGELFF

clone_size: -
d_call: TRBD2
v_call: TRBV7-9
j_call: TRBJ2-7
cdr3_nt: TGTGCCAGCAGCCGACTAGCGTTGGTAGGGGAGCAGTACTTC
cdr3_aa: CASSRLALVGEQYF

clone_size: -
d_call: TRBD1
v_call: TRBV9
j_call: TRBJ1-5
cdr3_nt: TGTGCCAGCAGCCCCACAGGGGGCGGCAATCAGCCCCAGCATTTT
cdr3_aa: CASSPTGGGNQPQHF

clone_size: -
d_call: -
v_call: TRBV27
j_call: TRBJ1-5
cdr3_nt: TGTGCCAGCGCCTCGGGCAGTGTCCACGGATATAGCAATCAGCCCCAGCATTTT
cdr3_aa: CASASGSVHGYSNQPQHF

clone_size: few
d_call: -
v_call: TRBV14
j_call: TRBJ1-2
cdr3_nt: TGTGCCAGCAGCCAAGGTTCTGTTTGGGAAGGCTACACCTTC
cdr3_aa: CASSQGSVWEGYTF

clone_size: -
d_call: TRBD1
v_call: TRBV11-2
j_call: TRBJ2-2
cdr3_nt: TGTGCCAGCAGCTTAGACAGGGGGCGATCCGGGGAGCTGTTTTTT
cdr3_aa: CASSLDRGRSGELFF

clone_size: -
d_call: -
v_call: TRBV11-2
j_call: TRBJ1-2
cdr3_nt: TGTGCCAGCAGCCCGGACTTAAACAACTATGGCTACACCTTC
cdr3_aa: CASSPDLNNYGYTF

clone_size: -
d_call: -
v_call: TRBV4-1
j_call: TRBJ2-1
cdr3_nt: TGCGCCAGCAGCCAAGCGGGAGCCCTCAATGAGCAGTTCTTC
cdr3_aa: CASSQAGALNEQFF

clone_size: -
d_call: -
v_call: TRBV4-2
j_call: TRBJ1-1
cdr3_nt: TGTGCCAGCAGCCAATCTGGCCCAGAGGACACTGAAGCTTTCTTT
cdr3_aa: CASSQSGPEDTEAFF

clone_size: -
d_call: TRBD1
v_call: TRBV12-5
j_call: TRBJ2-2
cdr3_nt: TGTGCTAGTGGTTTGCCGGGACAGGGGTACAGGGAGCTGTTTTTT
cdr3_aa: CASGLPGQGYRELFF

clone_size: -
d_call: TRBD1
v_call: TRBV25-1
j_call: TRBJ1-6
cdr3_nt: TGTGCCAGCCAGGGGACAGATAATTCACCCCTCCACTTT
cdr3_aa: CASQGTDNSPLHF

clone_size: once
d_call: -
v_call: TRBV19
j_call: TRBJ2-7
cdr3_nt: TGTGCCAGTAGTATCGGCCTGAGGGAATACGAGCAGTACTTC
cdr3_aa: CASSIGLREYEQYF

clone_size: -
d_call: -
v_call: TRBV19
j_call: TRBJ1-5
cdr3_nt: TGTGCCAGTAGTATAGAGTCCCACAGTTATAGCAATCAGCCCCAGCATTTT
cdr3_aa: CASSIESHSYSNQPQHF

clone_size: -
d_call: -
v_call: TRBV30
j_call: TRBJ2-7
cdr3_nt: TGTGCCTGGAGTCGGGATGCCTACGAGCAGTACTTC
cdr3_aa: CAWSRDAYEQYF

clone_size: -
d_call: -
v_call: TRBV5-6
j_call: TRBJ1-4
cdr3_nt: TGTGCCAGCAGCTTGGGGGCAGTAGCTAATGAAAAACTGTTTTTT
cdr3_aa: CASSLGAVANEKLFF

clone_size: -
d_call: TRBD1
v_call: TRBV10-2
j_call: TRBJ1-5
cdr3_nt: TGCGCCAGCAGTACAGGGGAGGGTCAGCCCCAGCATTTT
cdr3_aa: CASSTGEGQPQHF

clone_size: -
d_call: -
v_call: TRBV29-1
j_call: TRBJ2-7
cdr3_nt: TGCAGCGCCGGGACAAACTACGAGCAGTACTTC
cdr3_aa: CSAGTNYEQYF

clone_size: -
d_call: TRBD1
v_call: TRBV5-3
j_call: TRBJ1-2
cdr3_nt: TGTGCCAAGTTCCGGGACAGGGTGAATGGCTACACCTTC
cdr3_aa: CAKFRDRVNGYTF

clone_size: -
d_call: -
v_call: TRBV28
j_call: TRBJ2-1
cdr3_nt: TGTGCCAGCAGAACGAAGGGGGATGAGCAGTTCTTC
cdr3_aa: CASRTKGDEQFF

clone_size: -
d_call: TRBD1
v_call: TRBV15
j_call: TRBJ1-3
cdr3_nt: TGTGCCACCAGCAGTGATCAGGGGGCGCGTTCTGGAAACACCATATATTTT
cdr3_aa: CATSSDQGARSGNTIYF

clone_size: -
d_call: TRBD2
v_call: TRBV12-5
j_call: TRBJ2-1
cdr3_nt: TGTGCTAGTGCCCTAGCGGGGACCTCCAATGAGCAGTTCTTC
cdr3_aa: CASALAGTSNEQFF